These T cell receptor beta chains were read from a single sample in a study of graft-versus-host responses after intestinal transplantation. Clones were sequenced by immunoSEQ multiplex PCR, and TCRdb holds only the in-frame ones, with some missing. The table lists roughly 46,000 clones, 85% to 95% of them singletons. The starting material was PBMCs, obtained more than 750 days after a first intestinal transplant, on the day of a second. The receptors originated from a human patient who received an intestinal transplant, so some T cells may come from the graft donor. Both conserved end residues are part of each CDR3. D genes are given only for firm matches. A row's size may be missing; if present it is once, few, many or a size class.

d_gene	abundance	v_gene	j_gene	CDR3nt	CDR3aa
TRBD2	NA	TRBV6-5	TRBJ2-7	TGTGCCAGCAGTCCCAACGCGGGAGGGAGCTACGAGCAGTACTTC	CASSPNAGGSYEQYF
NA	NA	TRBV18	TRBJ1-3	TGTGCCTGCGTGTGGGCAGACTCTGGAAACACCATATATTTT	CACVWADSGNTIYF
TRBD1	NA	TRBV6-6	TRBJ1-1	TGTGCCAGCAGTTACGACAGGGGGCGGCACACTGAAGCTTTCTTT	CASSYDRGRHTEAFF
TRBD2	NA	TRBV28	TRBJ2-7	TGTGCCAGCAGTTTCCTAGCGGGAGTGCGAGAGCAGTACTTC	CASSFLAGVREQYF
TRBD2	NA	TRBV5-4	TRBJ2-1	TGTGCCAGCAGCTTGGGGTCAGGCGGGGGATACAATGAGCAGTTCTTC	CASSLGSGGGYNEQFF
NA	NA	TRBV10-3	TRBJ1-5	TGTGCCATCAGCACCGGGCTAGAAGCGAATCAGCCCCAGCATTTT	CAISTGLEANQPQHF
NA	NA	TRBV6-1	TRBJ2-7	TGTGCCAGCAGTGAATTTTGGGGGAACGAGCAGTACTTC	CASSEFWGNEQYF
TRBD2	NA	TRBV25-1	TRBJ2-1	TGTGCCAGCAGTGTGACTAGCGGGAGCTACAATGAGCAGTTCTTC	CASSVTSGSYNEQFF
NA	NA	TRBV27	TRBJ2-5	TGTGCCAGCAGTCCACGGGTTATCCAAGAGACCCAGTACTTC	CASSPRVIQETQYF
TRBD1	NA	TRBV6-5	TRBJ1-1	TGTGCCAGCAACAGGGGCTTATCAGCTTTCTTT	CASNRGLSAFF
NA	NA	TRBV7-9	TRBJ2-3	TGTGCCAGCAGCCATGACAGTTCTCGGGTTACAAATACGCAGTATTTT	CASSHDSSRVTNTQYF
TRBD1	NA	TRBV27	TRBJ2-5	TGTGCCAGCAGTTTATCGGACAGGGGCGAGACCCAGTACTTC	CASSLSDRGETQYF
TRBD2	NA	TRBV28	TRBJ2-3	TGTGCCAGCAGAAGGACTAGCGGGAGGGGAGATACGCAGTATTTT	CASRRTSGRGDTQYF
NA	NA	TRBV6-4	TRBJ2-3	TGTGCCAGCAGTGACTCATCATCTAGCACAGATACGCAGTATTTT	CASSDSSSSTDTQYF
NA	NA	TRBV19	TRBJ1-2	TGTGCCAGTAGTCTTCAAACGGGGGTCGTCGGCTACACCTTC	CASSLQTGVVGYTF
NA	NA	TRBV6-6	TRBJ1-3	TGTGCCAGCAGTTACGACGGCGTCGGAAACACCATATATTTT	CASSYDGVGNTIYF
NA	NA	TRBV14	TRBJ1-2	TGTGCCAGCAGCCAAGCGGGCAGAGGAGACTATGGCTACACCTTC	CASSQAGRGDYGYTF
TRBD1	NA	TRBV19	TRBJ1-5	TGTGCCAGTAGTTATGCAGGGGGAAAGCTGCCCCAGCATTTT	CASSYAGGKLPQHF
NA	NA	TRBV6-5	TRBJ1-5	TGTGCCAGCAGTCCCGTGGGCCAGCCCCAGCATTTT	CASSPVGQPQHF
NA	once	TRBV7-2	TRBJ2-5	TGTGCCAGCAGCTTCACTCCGGGACCCCCACAAGAGACCCAGTACTTC	CASSFTPGPPQETQYF
NA	NA	TRBV29-1	TRBJ1-4	TGCAGCGTTGAACAGGGAAGGGAACTGTTTTTT	CSVEQGRELFF
TRBD2	once	TRBV2	TRBJ2-7	TGTGCCAGCAGTGCCCTCCTAGCGGGAGGATCAACCTACGAGCAGTACTTC	CASSALLAGGSTYEQYF
TRBD1	NA	TRBV5-6	TRBJ1-2	TGTGCCAGCAGCTTGGGGCCGGGACAGGGTCGGGATGGCTACACCTTC	CASSLGPGQGRDGYTF
TRBD1	NA	TRBV15	TRBJ2-2	TGTGCCACCAGCAGAGGTGGGACAGGGGGCTTTAACACCGGGGAGCTGTTTTTT	CATSRGGTGGFNTGELFF
TRBD2	NA	TRBV14	TRBJ2-7	TGTGCCAGCAGCCAAGGGTCTAGCGGGAAGGTCGAGCAGTACTTC	CASSQGSSGKVEQYF
TRBD2	NA	TRBV19	TRBJ2-3	TGTGCCAGTAGTATTCTGACTAGCGGGAGTCCAGATACGCAGTATTTT	CASSILTSGSPDTQYF
TRBD1	once	TRBV29-1	TRBJ2-7	TGCAGCGTCAGGACAGGGTGGAATTCCTACGAGCAGTACTTC	CSVRTGWNSYEQYF
TRBD1	NA	TRBV18	TRBJ1-3	TGTGCCAGCTCACCTCGCAGGGGGAGTGGAAACACCATATATTTT	CASSPRRGSGNTIYF
NA	NA	TRBV25-1	TRBJ1-2	TGTGCCAGCAGTGAGTACGGGGTGCGTGGCTACACCTTC	CASSEYGVRGYTF
TRBD2	NA	TRBV4-2	TRBJ2-5	TGTGCCAGCAGCCAACTGGCGACTAGCGGGGTGTGGGAGACCCAGTACTTC	CASSQLATSGVWETQYF
NA	NA	TRBV4-1	TRBJ1-6	TGCGCCAGCAGCCAAGATGAGGAGTTTGGATCACCCCTCCACTTT	CASSQDEEFGSPLHF
TRBD2	NA	TRBV19	TRBJ2-1	TGTGCCAGTAGGGGTAGCGGGAGGGGATTTAATGAGCAGTTCTTC	CASRGSGRGFNEQFF
TRBD2	NA	TRBV9	TRBJ2-7	TGTGCCAGCAGCACTCGGACTAGCGGGAGTCACGAGCAGTACTTC	CASSTRTSGSHEQYF
NA	NA	TRBV4-1	TRBJ2-1	TGCGCCAGCAGCCAATCCCCCGAGGCTAGTGCCCCGTGGGGTGAGCAGTTCTTC	CASSQSPEASAPWGEQFF
TRBD1	few	TRBV6-6	TRBJ1-4	TGTGCCAGCAGCCCCGGGACAGGGCATGAAAAACTGTTTTTT	CASSPGTGHEKLFF
NA	NA	TRBV6-5	TRBJ1-2	TGTGCCAGCAGTTCACCGACAACAGGGATCAATGGCTACACCTTC	CASSSPTTGINGYTF
NA	NA	TRBV18	TRBJ1-3	TGTGCCAGCTCACCAATAGGGACCGCCGGAAACACCATATATTTT	CASSPIGTAGNTIYF
NA	NA	TRBV29-1	TRBJ2-1	TGCAGCGTTGCCCCGGGCCTCAATGAGCAGTTCTTC	CSVAPGLNEQFF
NA	NA	TRBV7-8	TRBJ1-2	TGTGCCAGCAGCTTTCCTGGGCAAACCGGCTACACCTTC	CASSFPGQTGYTF
NA	NA	TRBV18	TRBJ1-1	TGTGCCAGCTCACCACAGGGAACTGAAGCTTTCTTT	CASSPQGTEAFF
TRBD2	NA	TRBV19	TRBJ2-7	TGTGCCAGTAGTGGACCGGGACTAGCGGGAGGGCCCTACGAGCAGTACTTC	CASSGPGLAGGPYEQYF
NA	NA	TRBV4-2	TRBJ2-3	TGTGCCAGCAGCCCCGGAAGTTGGGCGGCGGGGCGCACAGATACGCAGTATTTT	CASSPGSWAAGRTDTQYF
NA	NA	TRBV7-6	TRBJ2-5	TGTGCCAGCAGTGGCCAAGAGACCCAGTACTTC	CASSGQETQYF
NA	NA	TRBV5-6	TRBJ2-3	TGTGCCAGCAGCTGGGACACCGCCACAGATACGCAGTATTTT	CASSWDTATDTQYF
TRBD1	NA	TRBV19	TRBJ2-7	TGTGCCAGTAGTTCGCGACAGGGTGCATCCTACGAGCAGTACTTC	CASSSRQGASYEQYF
NA	NA	TRBV13	TRBJ2-1	TGTGCCAGCAGCCCGCCCGGGACGGTCCCCTACAATGAGCAGTTCTTC	CASSPPGTVPYNEQFF
NA	NA	TRBV28	TRBJ2-7	TGTGCCAGCAGTTTCGCGGTGGCTTACGAGCAGTACTTC	CASSFAVAYEQYF
TRBD2	NA	TRBV6-5	TRBJ2-3	TGTGCCAGCCGAGAACTAGCGAACACAGATACGCAGTATTTT	CASRELANTDTQYF
TRBD1	NA	TRBV11-2	TRBJ1-3	TGTGCCAGCAGCCCCCGGACAGGCATCTCTGGAAACACCATATATTTT	CASSPRTGISGNTIYF
NA	NA	TRBV6-6	TRBJ2-1	TGTTCCGCGGCCCCCTATAGGTACAATGAGCAGTTCTTC	CSAAPYRYNEQFF
TRBD2	NA	TRBV5-1	TRBJ2-2	TGCGCCAGCAGCTTGTGGGCAGGGCGGACCACTAGCGAGAACACCGGGGAGCTGTTTTTT	CASSLWAGRTTSENTGELFF
NA	NA	TRBV7-8	TRBJ2-7	TGTGCCAGCAGCTCCTGGGCCAAGAACTCCTACGAGCAGTACTTC	CASSSWAKNSYEQYF
NA	once	TRBV5-1	TRBJ2-5	TGCGCCAGCAGCTTGAGGGAGACCCAGTACTTC	CASSLRETQYF
NA	NA	TRBV30	TRBJ1-4	TGTGCCTGGAGTGTATTTGCTGTCGGGCAGACACCTCCTGCAACTAATGAAAAACTGTTTTTT	CAWSVFAVGQTPPATNEKLFF
NA	NA	TRBV6-1	TRBJ2-3	TGTGCCAGCAGGGAACCGGGAGCCACAGATACGCAGTATTTT	CASREPGATDTQYF
NA	NA	TRBV18	TRBJ1-2	TGTGCCAGCTCGGAAGGACGGATTTATGGCTACACCTTC	CASSEGRIYGYTF
TRBD1	NA	TRBV25-1	TRBJ1-2	TGTGCCAGCAGTGAAAGGGGGCTTGGGGGTGGCTACACCTTC	CASSERGLGGGYTF
NA	NA	TRBV2	TRBJ1-2	TGTGCCAGCACCGGGGATTCGGCTTTCCCTAACTATATCGGCTACACCTTC	CASTGDSAFPNYIGYTF
NA	NA	TRBV19	TRBJ2-7	TGTGCCTCAAGGGGGGTAGCCTCCTACGAGCAGTACTTC	CASRGVASYEQYF
NA	NA	TRBV5-1	TRBJ2-7	TGCGCCAGCAGCTTGAAGAGGGGGGACTATAACTTCTTCTACGAGCAGTACTTC	CASSLKRGDYNFFYEQYF